This T cell receptor (beta chain) derives from a study of identical twins. Study conclusions and caveats: The authors drew conclusions from cross-sectional statistical analysis rather than following the same donors. Cord blood beta clonotypes present at high abundance carried fewer insertions; no such pattern appeared in memory repertoires. Potential partial confounding of zero-insertion analyses by invariant MAIT and iNKT cells was noted.

On this clonotype itself: Its specificity is not known.

Carrying unique molecular identifiers, the cDNA also gained a universal primer site through template switching. A single record per CDR3 protein comes from TCRdb applying MiXCR to the 5' RACE reads. The sample yields around 1.7 million distinct CDR3 sequences, more than 30% seen once. This CDR3 region has 12 residues. Germline V gives CDR1 MDHEN, CDR2 SYDVKM. Deletions cut 9 bases from V and 9 bases from J, with 15 bases between. The chain couples TRBV28 to TRBJ1-5; no firm D call. The sequence was obtained from a newborn girl in good health. Sequencing input: cord blood. This chain's CDR3 is CASISTKGPQHF. The CDR3 nucleotides read TGTGCCAGTATCTCCACTAAGGGGCCCCAGCATTTT.